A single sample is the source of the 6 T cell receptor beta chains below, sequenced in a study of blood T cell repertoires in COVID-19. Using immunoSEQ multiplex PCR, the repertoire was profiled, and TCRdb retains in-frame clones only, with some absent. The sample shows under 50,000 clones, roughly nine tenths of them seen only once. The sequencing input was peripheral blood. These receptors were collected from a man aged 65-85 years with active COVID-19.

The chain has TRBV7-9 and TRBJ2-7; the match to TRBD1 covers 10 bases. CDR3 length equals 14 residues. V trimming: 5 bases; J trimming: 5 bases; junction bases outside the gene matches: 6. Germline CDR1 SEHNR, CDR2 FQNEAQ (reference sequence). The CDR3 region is CASSADRGFHEQYF. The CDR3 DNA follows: TGTGCCAGCAGCGCGGACAGGGGGTTCCACGAGCAGTACTTC.

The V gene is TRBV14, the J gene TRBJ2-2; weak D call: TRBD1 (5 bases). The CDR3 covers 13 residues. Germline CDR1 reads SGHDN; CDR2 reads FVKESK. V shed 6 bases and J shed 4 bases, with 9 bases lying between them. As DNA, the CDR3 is TGTGCCAGCAGGAAGGGGCCCACCGGGGAGCTGTTTTTT. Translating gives CASRKGPTGELFF.

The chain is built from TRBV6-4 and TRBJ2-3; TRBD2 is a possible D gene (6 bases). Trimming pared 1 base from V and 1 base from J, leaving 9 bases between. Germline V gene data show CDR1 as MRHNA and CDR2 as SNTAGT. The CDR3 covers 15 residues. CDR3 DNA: TGTGCCAGCAGTGACTGGGGGGACGGCACAGATACGCAGTATTTT. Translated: CASSDWGDGTDTQYF.

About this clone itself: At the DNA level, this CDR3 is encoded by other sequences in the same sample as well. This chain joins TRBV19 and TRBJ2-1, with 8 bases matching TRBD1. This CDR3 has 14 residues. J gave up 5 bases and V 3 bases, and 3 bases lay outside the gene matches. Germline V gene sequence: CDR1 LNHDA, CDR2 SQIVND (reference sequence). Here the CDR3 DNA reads TGTGCCAGTAGTATCCAGGGGGCAAACAATGAGCAGTTCTTC. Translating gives CASSIQGANNEQFF. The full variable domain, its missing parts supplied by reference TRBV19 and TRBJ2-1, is DGGITQSPKYLFRKEGQNVTLSCEQNLNHDAMYWYRQDPGQGLRLIYYSQIVNDFQKGDIAEGYSVSREKKESFPLTVTSAQKNPTAFYLCASSIQGANNEQFFGPGTRLTVL.

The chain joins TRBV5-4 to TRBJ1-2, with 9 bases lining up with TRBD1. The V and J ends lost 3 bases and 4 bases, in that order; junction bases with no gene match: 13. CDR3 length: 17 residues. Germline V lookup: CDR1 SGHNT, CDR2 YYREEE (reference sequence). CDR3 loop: CASSSLFPGQGSYGYTF. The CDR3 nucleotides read TGTGCCAGCAGCTCGCTCTTCCCGGGACAGGGATCCTATGGCTACACCTTC. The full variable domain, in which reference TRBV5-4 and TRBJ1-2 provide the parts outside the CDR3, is ETGVTQSPTHLIKTRGQQVTLRCSSQSGHNTVSWYQQALGQGPQFIFQYYREEENGRGNFPPRFSGLQFPNYSSELNVNALELDDSALYLCASSSLFPGQGSYGYTFGSGTRLTVV.

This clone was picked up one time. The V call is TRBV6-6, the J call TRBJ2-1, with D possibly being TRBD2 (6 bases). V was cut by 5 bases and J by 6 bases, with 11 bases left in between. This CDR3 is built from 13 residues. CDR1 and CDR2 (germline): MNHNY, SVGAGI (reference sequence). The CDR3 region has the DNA TGTGCCAGCAGTCCCGGGACTTTCAATGAGCAGTTCTTC. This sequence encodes CASSPGTFNEQFF.